This entry lists 28 T cell receptor beta chains sequenced from one sample in a study of T cell changes during pregnancy in multiple sclerosis. Profiling relied on immunoSEQ multiplex PCR, and the TCRdb table lists in-frame clones only, not all of them. The sample includes fewer than 95,000 clones, about 94% of them seen just once. The input for sequencing was peripheral blood, taken in the third trimester of pregnancy. The source of these receptors is a female donor with multiple sclerosis, enrolled in a pregnancy study.

This chain joins TRBV6-5 and TRBJ2-3; D possibly corresponds to TRBD2 (5 bases). Germline CDR1 and CDR2: MNHEY and SVGAGI. The CDR3 sequence is 13 residues long. The ends were cut back, 2 bases at V and 14 bases at J, with 17 bases in the middle. CDR3 amino acids: CASSYLRGAALYF. The CDR3 DNA reads as TGTGCCAGCAGTTACCTCCGGGGAGCCGCATTGTATTTT.

This chain connects TRBV10-3 to TRBJ1-2; D gene unclear. The germline V and J ends were trimmed by 7 bases and 5 bases, with 17 bases remaining between them. The CDR3 runs 14 residues. Per germline, CDR1 ENHRY and CDR2 SYGVKD. The chain's CDR3 is CAITPSRERYGYTF. The CDR3 DNA sequence: TGTGCCATCACGCCCAGCCGGGAAAGGTATGGCTACACCTTC.

The genes are TRBV2 and TRBJ2-7, with TRBD2 as a possible D gene (5 bases). Trimming removed 2 bases from V and 3 bases from J, with 20 bases in between. The CDR3 consists of 17 residues. CDR1 is SNHLY and CDR2 is FYNNEI in the germline V gene. CDR3 in DNA: TGTGCCAGCAGTGAATATACCCGAGCGGCAGGTGACTACGAGCAGTACTTC. It codes for CASSEYTRAAGDYEQYF. Full variable domain (missing parts from reference TRBV2 and TRBJ2-7): EPEVTQTPSHQVTQMGQEVILRCVPISNHLYFYWYRQILGQKVEFLVSFYNNEISEKSEIFDDQFSVERPDGSNFTLKIRSTKLEDSAMYFCASSEYTRAAGDYEQYFGPGTRLTVT.

This clone appeared a single time. The V and J genes are TRBV2 and TRBJ2-1; D may be TRBD2 (6 bases). The germline V gene encodes CDR1 SNHLY and CDR2 FYNNEI. The CDR3 runs to 17 residues. V was pared by 0 bases and J by 2 bases, with 14 bases between. The chain's CDR3 is CASSEALLAGTYNEQFF. CDR3 nucleotide sequence: TGTGCCAGCAGTGAAGCGCTTCTGGCGGGAACCTACAATGAGCAGTTCTTC.

CDR3 residues: CASSITSGYEQYF. The CDR3 nucleotides are TGTGCCAGTAGTATTACTAGCGGCTACGAGCAGTACTTC. This chain uses TRBV19 with TRBJ2-7; 8 bases are a match to TRBD2. The germline V gene encodes CDR1 LNHDA and CDR2 SQIVND (reference sequence). The V and J ends lost 3 bases and 3 bases, in that order; junction bases with no gene match: 1. The CDR3 is 13 amino acids.

The chain carries TRBV7-9 and TRBJ2-2; D possibly corresponds to TRBD2 (5 bases). CDR1 is SEHNR and CDR2 is FQNEAQ in the germline V gene (reference sequence). Between the trimmed V and J ends, which lost 4 bases and 1 base, there was a span of 13 bases. The CDR3 extends over 16 amino acids. CDR3 nucleotides: TGTGCCAGCAGCTCCAGGCCGGCGGGGAACACCGGGGAGCTGTTTTTT. Amino acids: CASSSRPAGNTGELFF.

This clone has a single count. CDR3: CASSGEGSQPQHF. The CDR3 coding sequence is TGTGCCAGCAGTGGGGAGGGGAGTCAGCCCCAGCATTTT. The chain recombines TRBV6-1 with TRBJ1-5; a weak D match, TRBD1 (5 bases). CDR1 is MNHNS, CDR2 SASEGT, per germline. The CDR3 is made up of 13 amino acids. The V and J ends lost 4 bases and 6 bases respectively, with 10 bases between them.

The rearrangement links TRBV4-2 to TRBJ2-7, with 9 bases aligning to TRBD1. The CDR3 loop spans 18 amino acids. CDR1 and CDR2 from the germline V gene are LGHNA and YNFKEQ. After removal of 1 base from V and 4 bases from J, the junction contained 14 bases not matched to a gene. The CDR3 loop is CASSQVSGQGPREYEQYF. The CDR3 DNA is TGTGCCAGCAGCCAAGTTTCCGGACAGGGGCCTCGGGAGTACGAGCAGTACTTC.

With regard to this clone: Within the sample, other DNA sequences also encode this same CDR3. The rearrangement links TRBV20-1 to TRBJ1-1; D is undetermined. This CDR3 spans 11 amino acids. V lost 6 bases to trimming and J lost 1 base, with 6 bases between them. Germline V gene lookup returns CDR1 DFQATT and CDR2 SNEGSKA (reference sequence). The CDR3 region is CSARENTEAFF. The CDR3 region has the DNA TGCAGTGCGAGGGAGAACACTGAAGCTTTCTTT.

J is TRBJ2-2 and V is TRBV4-3; D may be TRBD2 (5 bases). Germline CDR1 LGHNA, CDR2 YSLEER. The germline V and J ends were trimmed by 0 bases and 7 bases, with 15 bases remaining between them. The CDR3 runs 16 residues. This CDR3 reads CASSQDWNGMGGELFF. CDR3 bases: TGCGCCAGCAGCCAAGATTGGAACGGGATGGGCGGGGAGCTGTTTTTT.

This chain joins TRBV10-3 and TRBJ2-3, with 9 positions matching TRBD2. This CDR3 region has 14 residues. V lost 7 bases, J lost 4 bases, and 6 bases stayed unmatched. CDR1 is ENHRY, CDR2 SYGVKD, per germline. The CDR3 nucleotides read TGTGCCATCAAGGCGGGAGGGCTCTCAGATACGCAGTATTTT. It specifies CAIKAGGLSDTQYF.

This chain connects TRBV23-1 to TRBJ1-5; 7 nucleotides line up with TRBD1. TRBV23-1 is an ORF, and what it does is uncertain. Trimming took 5 bases from V and 0 from J; bases not matched to a gene: 7. The CDR3 consists of 16 residues. CDR3 coding DNA: TGCGCCAGCAGTAGACAGGGAGCTATTAGCAATCAGCCCCAGCATTTT. Translating gives CASSRQGAISNQPQHF.

The rearrangement links TRBV5-4 to TRBJ2-7; 8 nucleotides match TRBD2. V trimming: 4 bases; J trimming: 12 bases; junction bases outside the gene matches: 21. CDR1 is SGHNT, CDR2 YYREEE, per germline (reference sequence). This CDR3 is built from 16 residues. CDR3 region: CASSHALAGPYHEWYF. The CDR3 DNA is TGTGCCAGCAGCCATGCCCTAGCGGGTCCCTACCACGAGTGGTACTTC.

The V and J genes are TRBV7-2 and TRBJ2-2; 8 bases line up with TRBD1. Germline CDR1 SGHTA, CDR2 FQGNSA. This CDR3 comprises 15 residues. Trimming took 5 bases from V and 6 from J; bases not matched to a gene: 8. The CDR3 sequence is CASSTSPDRAGELFF. CDR3 coding DNA: TGTGCCAGCAGCACTAGCCCGGACAGGGCCGGGGAGCTGTTTTTT. Complete variable domain (other parts from reference TRBV7-2 and TRBJ2-2): GAGVSQSPSNKVTEKGKDVELRCDPISGHTALYWYRQSLGQGLEFLIYFQGNSAPDKSGLPSDRFSAERTGGSVSTLTIQRTQQEDSAVYLCASSTSPDRAGELFFGEGSRLTVL.

The chain combines TRBV6-1 with TRBJ1-3; no clear D gene. Germline CDR1 is MNHNS and CDR2 is SASEGT. Between the trimmed V and J ends, which lost 6 bases and 5 bases, there was a span of 14 bases. The CDR3 runs to 14 residues. In DNA form, the CDR3 reads TGTGCCAGCAGCGGTTCGATTATCAGAAACACCATATATTTT. The encoded protein is CASSGSIIRNTIYF.

The rearrangement links TRBV4-1 to TRBJ2-7; 8 bases agree with TRBD2. V shed 0 bases and J 2 bases; nucleotides not matched to a gene: 9. Germline loops: CDR1 MGHRA, CDR2 YSYEKL. The length of the CDR3 is 17 residues. For the CDR3, the DNA is TGCGCCAGCAGCCAAGATCATGGACTAGCACAAGCCTACGAGCAGTACTTC. Translated: CASSQDHGLAQAYEQYF.

The chain is built from TRBV11-2 and TRBJ1-2, with TRBD1 matching over 7 bases. After removal of 5 bases from V and 0 bases from J, the junction contained 9 bases not matched to a gene. The V gene's germline CDR1 is SGHAT and CDR2 FQNNGV. This CDR3 is built from 16 residues. The CDR3 coding sequence is TGTGCCAGCAGCGGCGGCGGGACAGCCGCTAACTATGGCTACACCTTC. Its translation: CASSGGGTAANYGYTF.

The chain has TRBV5-1 and TRBJ1-4; 8 nucleotides agree with TRBD1. The germline V gene encodes CDR1 SGHRS and CDR2 YFSETQ. This CDR3 region has 16 residues. V shed 4 bases and J 8 bases; nucleotides not matched to a gene: 13. CDR3 sequence reads: CASSKRVDRVSEKLFF. The CDR3 DNA sequence: TGCGCCAGCAGCAAAAGGGTGGACAGGGTTTCGGAAAAACTGTTTTTT.

The rearrangement uses TRBV5-1 and TRBJ2-1, with D tentatively TRBD2 (5 bases). V lost 1 base, J lost 3 bases, and 14 bases lay in between. From germline, CDR1 is SGHRS and CDR2 YFSETQ. This CDR3 has 16 amino acids. CDR3 bases: TGCGCCAGCAGCTTGAGCGGAGCTGCGTTCTACAATGAGCAGTTCTTC. Its protein product is CASSLSGAAFYNEQFF. Together with reference TRBV5-1 and TRBJ2-1, the CDR3 gives the full variable domain: KAGVTQTPRYLIKTRGQQVTLSCSPISGHRSVSWYQQTPGQGLQFLFEYFSETQRNKGNFPGRFSGRQFSNSRSEMNVSTLELGDSALYLCASSLSGAAFYNEQFFGPGTRLTVL.

V and J are TRBV4-2 and TRBJ2-7; TRBD1 matches at 8 bases. CDR1 is LGHNA and CDR2 is YNFKEQ in the germline V gene. The J segment lost 2 bases and the V segment lost 1 base, leaving 7 bases of the junction unmatched. The CDR3 length is 16 residues. CDR3 nucleotide sequence: TGTGCCAGCAGCCAAGGTTCCGGGACAGGCACCTACGAGCAGTACTTC. Translation: CASSQGSGTGTYEQYF.

This clone was detected only once. This chain connects TRBV28 to TRBJ1-5, with D possibly matching TRBD1 (6 bases). Germline CDR1 and CDR2: MDHEN and SYDVKM. V was clipped by 9 bases and J by 6 bases, with 12 bases between them. The CDR3 covers 12 residues. This CDR3 is CASGQSIQPQHF. DNA of the CDR3: TGTGCCAGTGGACAGTCTATTCAGCCCCAGCATTTT.

The V gene is TRBV19, the J gene TRBJ2-2, with TRBD1 matching over 8 bases. This CDR3 contains 17 residues. CDR1 and CDR2 (germline): LNHDA, SQIVND (reference sequence). Trimming cost V 6 bases and J 0 bases; bases outside gene matches: 9. The CDR3 reads CASRSRRQGTNTGELFF. The CDR3 nucleotides read TGTGCCAGTAGGAGTAGACGACAGGGGACGAACACCGGGGAGCTGTTTTTT.

The chain has TRBV29-1 and TRBJ2-1; 9 nucleotides align to TRBD1. The CDR3 runs 14 residues. Trimming removed 7 bases from V and 3 bases from J; junction bases left unmatched: 7. CDR1 is SQVTM and CDR2 is ANQGSEA in the germline V gene. CDR3 in DNA: TGCAGCGGGCAGGGACAGGGAGTCTACAATGAGCAGTTCTTC. This translates into CSGQGQGVYNEQFF.

This CDR3 reads CASSEKRLGGDTQYF. CDR3 DNA sequence: TGTGCCAGCAGTGAAAAGCGGCTAGGGGGTGATACGCAGTATTTT. This sequence joins TRBV2 and TRBJ2-3; a possible D gene is TRBD1 (6 bases). Germline CDR1 is SNHLY and CDR2 is FYNNEI. Trimming cost V 2 bases and J 6 bases, with 15 bases left between them. This CDR3 has 15 amino acids.

The chain combines TRBV28 with TRBJ1-2; the D gene is possibly TRBD1 (6 bases). Germline-derived CDR1 and CDR2 are MDHEN and SYDVKM. The CDR3 runs to 13 residues. V was pared by 8 bases and J by 7 bases, with 17 bases between. The CDR3 sequence: CASFGFPTGGYTF. CDR3 nucleotide sequence: TGTGCCAGCTTCGGTTTCCCGACAGGTGGCTACACCTTC.

V is TRBV5-6 and J is TRBJ2-5, with D hard to call. The CDR3 has 13 residues. Trimming removed 0 bases from V and 3 bases from J, with 6 bases in between. Germline V lookup: CDR1 SGHDT, CDR2 YYEEEE. The CDR3: CASSLDYKETQYF. CDR3 nucleotide sequence: TGTGCCAGCAGCTTGGACTATAAAGAGACCCAGTACTTC.

The chain combines TRBV27 with TRBJ2-7; 7 bases align to TRBD2. The CDR3 has 12 residues. Trimming at V came to 6 bases and at J to 7 bases, leaving 6 bases not matched to a gene. Per germline, CDR1 MNHEY and CDR2 SMNVEV (reference sequence). In DNA form, the CDR3 reads TGTGCCAGCAGCCCACCCGGGAGGGAGCAGTACTTC. Translation: CASSPPGREQYF.

V usage is TRBV5-1 and J usage is TRBJ2-7; 10 bases agree with TRBD2. The CDR3 has 14 amino acids. V was pared by 4 bases and J by 3 bases, with 4 bases of the junction left unmatched. Germline V lookup: CDR1 SGHRS, CDR2 YFSETQ. DNA for the CDR3: TGCGCCAGCAGCACAACTAGCGGGAACTACGAGCAGTACTTC. Translation gives CASSTTSGNYEQYF.